This section outlines one T cell receptor beta chain sequence together with its context. Its antigen remains unknown. This was a deep-level run. TCRdb keeps only in-frame clones here, not all; method: immunoSEQ multiplex PCR. The table has about 480,000 clones, about three quarters seen once. CDR1 MGHRA and CDR2 YSYEKL come from the germline V gene. The CDR3 has 16 amino acids. V gave up 0 bases and J gave up 4 bases, with 15 bases separating them. The source of the sample is a study of shared clonotypes between healthy human individuals. Overall study findings and caveats: The authors sampled blood alone, and tissue repertoires likely differ.

The sample was PBMCs. J is TRBJ1-2 and V is TRBV4-1, with no clear D. This TCR was sampled from a woman aged 40 to 50 in good health. Some clones in this sample may be carry-over from other donors' samples. This CDR3 is CASSQDPGSMGYGYTF. The CDR3 region has the DNA TGCGCCAGCAGCCAAGACCCGGGGTCGATGGGCTATGGCTACACCTTC.